This entry describes one T cell receptor beta chain. TCRdb's copy holds only in-frame clones and misses some; the assay was immunoSEQ multiplex PCR. Of fewer than 55,000 clones in the sample, about 91% were seen once. CDR3 length equals 12 residues. V lost 1 base and J 4 bases, leaving 4 bases between the germline ends. The germline gives CDR1 SGHDT, CDR2 YYEEEE. This entry is derived from a study of CD4+ T cells in melanoma. Specimen: peripheral blood. This receptor was identified in a human donor with melanoma. The rearrangement uses TRBV5-6 and TRBJ2-3; unclear D gene. CDR3 residues: CASSLPADTQYF. The CDR3 nucleotides read TGTGCCAGCAGCTTGCCGGCAGATACGCAGTATTTT.